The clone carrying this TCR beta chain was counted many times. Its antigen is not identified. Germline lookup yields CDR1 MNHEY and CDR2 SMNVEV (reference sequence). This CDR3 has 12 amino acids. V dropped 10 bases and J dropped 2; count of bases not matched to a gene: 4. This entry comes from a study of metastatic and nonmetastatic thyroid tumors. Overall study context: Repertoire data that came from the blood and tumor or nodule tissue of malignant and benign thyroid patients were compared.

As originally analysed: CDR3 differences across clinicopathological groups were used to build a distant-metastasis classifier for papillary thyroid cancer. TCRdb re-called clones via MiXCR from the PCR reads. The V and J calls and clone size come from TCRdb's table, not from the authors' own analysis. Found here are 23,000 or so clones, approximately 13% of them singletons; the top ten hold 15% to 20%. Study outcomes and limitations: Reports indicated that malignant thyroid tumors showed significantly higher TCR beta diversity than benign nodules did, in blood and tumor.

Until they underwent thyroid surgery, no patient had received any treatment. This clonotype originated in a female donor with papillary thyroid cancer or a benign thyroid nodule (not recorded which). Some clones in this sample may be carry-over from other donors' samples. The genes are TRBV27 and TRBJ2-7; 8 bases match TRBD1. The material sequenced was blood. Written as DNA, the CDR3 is TGTGCCACTTGGACAGGGACCTACGAGCAGTACTTC. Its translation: CATWTGTYEQYF.